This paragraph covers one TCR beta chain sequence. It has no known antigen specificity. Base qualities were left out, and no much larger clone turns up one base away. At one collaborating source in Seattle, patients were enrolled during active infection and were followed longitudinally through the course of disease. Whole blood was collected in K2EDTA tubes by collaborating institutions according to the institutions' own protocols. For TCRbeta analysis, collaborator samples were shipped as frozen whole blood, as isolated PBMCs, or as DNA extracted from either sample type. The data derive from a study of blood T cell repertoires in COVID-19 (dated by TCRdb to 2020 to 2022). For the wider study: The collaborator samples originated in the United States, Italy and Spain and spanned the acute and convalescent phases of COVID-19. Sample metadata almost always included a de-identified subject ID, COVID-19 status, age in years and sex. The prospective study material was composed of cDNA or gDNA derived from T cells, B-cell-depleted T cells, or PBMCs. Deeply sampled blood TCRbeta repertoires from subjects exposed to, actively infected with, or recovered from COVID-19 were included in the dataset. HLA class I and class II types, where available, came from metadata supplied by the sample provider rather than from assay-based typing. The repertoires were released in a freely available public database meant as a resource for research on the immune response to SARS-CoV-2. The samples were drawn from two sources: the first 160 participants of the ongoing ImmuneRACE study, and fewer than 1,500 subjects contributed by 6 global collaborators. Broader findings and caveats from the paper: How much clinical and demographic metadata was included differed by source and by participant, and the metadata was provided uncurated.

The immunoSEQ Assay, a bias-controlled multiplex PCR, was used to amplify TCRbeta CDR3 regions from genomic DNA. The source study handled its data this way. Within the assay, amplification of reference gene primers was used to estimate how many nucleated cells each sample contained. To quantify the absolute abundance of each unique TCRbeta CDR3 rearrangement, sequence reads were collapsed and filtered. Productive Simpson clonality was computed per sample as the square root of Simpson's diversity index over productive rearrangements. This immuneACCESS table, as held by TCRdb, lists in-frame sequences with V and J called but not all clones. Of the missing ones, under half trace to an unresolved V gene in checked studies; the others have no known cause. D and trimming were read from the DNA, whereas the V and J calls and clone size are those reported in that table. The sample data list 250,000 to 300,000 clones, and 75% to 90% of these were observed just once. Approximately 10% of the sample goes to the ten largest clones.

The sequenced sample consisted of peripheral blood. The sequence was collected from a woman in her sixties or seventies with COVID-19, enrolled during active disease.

The bases are TGTGCCAGCAGTGAAGCAAAAACCGGTCTTTCACCCCTCCACTTT. Translated, this is CASSEAKTGLSPLHF. Recombination linked TRBV2 to TRBJ1-6, with the D gene uncertain. The CDR3 measures 15 amino acids from cysteine to phenylalanine. Solely the CDR3 DNA is kept, with 45 bases framed from the first base. Deletion took 0 bases off V and 9 bases off J, with a span of 12 bases between the germline ends. The germline V gene specifies SNHLY as CDR1 and FYNNEI as CDR2. Joined to the reference TRBV2 and TRBJ1-6 proteins, this CDR3 gives the full variable domain: EPEVTQTPSHQVTQMGQEVILRCVPISNHLYFYWYRQILGQKVEFLVSFYNNEISEKSEIFDDQFSVERPDGSNFTLKIRSTKLEDSAMYFCASSEAKTGLSPLHFGNGTRLTVT.